The rows below give T cell receptor beta chains drawn from one sample of a study of cytomegalovirus exposure and HLA in healthy donors. The assay was immunoSEQ multiplex PCR, and TCRdb's table has in-frame clones only and misses some. This sample has about 110,000 clones, with roughly 70% found just once. The source material was PBMCs. Receptor source: a male donor in good health and CMV-seropositive. CDR3s include the opening cysteine and the closing phenylalanine or tryptophan. The D gene is left open where the match is weak. Rows give clone size only sometimes, using once, few, many, or a class for an expanded clone.

>few|TRBV28|TRBJ2-1|TRBD1
CASRPGTGPYNEQFF
TGTGCCAGCAGGCCCGGGACAGGGCCATACAATGAGCAGTTCTTC
>NA|TRBV27|TRBJ2-3|TRBD1
CASSSETGGFGTDTQYF
TGTGCCAGCAGTTCTGAAACAGGGGGGTTCGGCACAGATACGCAGTATTTT
>once|TRBV29-1|TRBJ2-7|NA
CSVAFGTQKSYEQYF
TGCAGCGTGGCTTTCGGGACACAGAAATCCTACGAGCAGTACTTC
>NA|TRBV18|TRBJ1-1|NA
CASSPLSSGNTEAFF
TGTGCCAGCTCACCACTCTCCTCCGGGAACACTGAAGCTTTCTTT
>NA|TRBV30|TRBJ1-4|NA
CAWRGLLGGEKLFF
TGTGCCTGGCGTGGGCTCTTGGGGGGAGAAAAACTGTTTTTT
>NA|TRBV5-1|TRBJ2-7|TRBD1
CASSTPGQGEHEQYF
TGCGCCAGCAGCACACCGGGACAGGGAGAACACGAGCAGTACTTC
>NA|TRBV18|TRBJ2-6|NA
CASSPPLSGANVLTF
TGTGCCAGCTCACCACCCCTCTCTGGGGCCAACGTCCTGACTTTC
>NA|TRBV7-9|TRBJ2-1|NA
CASSPSPGAYNEQFF
TGTGCCAGCAGCCCCAGTCCAGGGGCCTACAATGAGCAGTTCTTC
>NA|TRBV6-6|TRBJ2-7|TRBD1
CASSYSRDRTYEQYF
TGTGCCAGCAGTTACTCGCGGGACAGGACCTACGAGCAGTACTTC
>NA|TRBV7-9|TRBJ2-7|NA
CASSSGQTDYEQYF
TGTGCCAGCAGCTCGGGACAAACTGACTACGAGCAGTACTTC
>NA|TRBV7-8|TRBJ2-5|NA
CASSLAGGETQYF
TGTGCCAGCAGCTTAGCAGGGGGAGAGACCCAGTACTTC
>few|TRBV6-5|TRBJ1-1|NA
CASSPLRNTEAFF
TGTGCCAGCAGCCCACTAAGGAACACTGAAGCTTTCTTT
>NA|TRBV19|TRBJ2-7|TRBD2
CASSPAPGRRGSYEQYF
TGTGCCAGTAGCCCCGCCCCCGGGAGGAGAGGCTCCTACGAGCAGTACTTC
>NA|TRBV14|TRBJ2-7|NA
CASSQDPQREEQYF
TGTGCCAGCAGCCAAGATCCTCAAAGGGAGGAGCAGTACTTC
>few|TRBV5-5|TRBJ1-4|NA
CASSLERGSNEKLFF
TGTGCCAGCAGCTTGGAGCGGGGATCTAATGAAAAACTGTTTTTT
>NA|TRBV14|TRBJ1-6|NA
CASSQEFRNSPLHF
TGTGCCAGCAGCCAAGAATTTCGGAATTCACCCCTCCACTTT
>NA|TRBV4-1|TRBJ2-7|TRBD1
CASSQVDRASEQYF
TGCGCCAGCAGCCAAGTGGACAGGGCGAGCGAGCAGTACTTC
>few|TRBV4-3|TRBJ2-2|TRBD2
CASSQDRGGLRELFF
TGCGCCAGCAGCCAAGATCGCGGGGGTTTGAGGGAGCTGTTTTTT
>NA|TRBV10-2|TRBJ2-7|TRBD1
CASVDRGISYEQYF
TGCGCCAGCGTGGACAGGGGAATTAGCTACGAGCAGTACTTC
>once|TRBV4-1|TRBJ2-5|NA
CASSQGAYQETQYF
TGCGCCAGCAGCCAAGGCGCGTACCAAGAGACCCAGTACTTC
>NA|TRBV21-1|TRBJ2-3|NA
CASSSSGPSTDTQYF
TGTGCCAGCAGCTCTAGCGGACCTAGCACAGATACGCAGTATTTT
>NA|TRBV4-3|TRBJ2-1|NA
CASSQDSIGDYEQFF
TGCGCCAGCAGCCAAGATTCCATAGGGGACTATGAGCAGTTCTTC
>NA|TRBV6-5|TRBJ2-7|NA
CASSMGQGYEQYF
TGTGCCAGCAGTATGGGGCAGGGATACGAGCAGTACTTC
>NA|TRBV5-6|TRBJ2-5|NA
CASSWPGSETQYF
TGTGCCAGCAGCTGGCCAGGGTCAGAGACCCAGTACTTC
>once|TRBV7-9|TRBJ1-1|TRBD1
CASSFRTGMNTEAFF
TGTGCCAGCAGCTTCAGGACAGGGATGAACACTGAAGCTTTCTTT
>NA|TRBV11-2|TRBJ1-5|NA
CASSLVGNQPQHF
TGTGCCAGCAGCTTAGTCGGCAATCAGCCCCAGCATTTT
>once|TRBV28|TRBJ2-2|NA
CASSLAGSGTGELFF
TGTGCCAGCAGTTTAGCGGGATCGGGGACCGGGGAGCTGTTTTTT
>NA|TRBV19|TRBJ1-4|NA
CASSAGGTNEKLFF
TGTGCCAGTAGTGCTGGGGGGACTAATGAAAAACTGTTTTTT
>NA|TRBV4-2|TRBJ2-3|TRBD2
CASSQRGSPGTSGGAGSNTQYF
TGTGCCAGCAGCCAAAGGGGAAGTCCCGGGACTAGCGGGGGGGCAGGTTCAAATACGCAGTATTTT
>NA|TRBV10-3|TRBJ1-2|NA
CAISVKTGAAGDGYTF
TGTGCCATCAGCGTCAAGACCGGGGCCGCGGGGGATGGCTACACCTTC
>NA|TRBV27|TRBJ2-7|TRBD1
CASSNRGLEYEQYF
TGTGCCAGCAGCAACAGGGGGCTCGAATACGAGCAGTACTTC
>NA|TRBV9|TRBJ2-1|TRBD2
CASSVELRTSGGNEQFF
TGTGCCAGCAGCGTAGAGTTGCGGACTAGCGGGGGGAATGAGCAGTTCTTC